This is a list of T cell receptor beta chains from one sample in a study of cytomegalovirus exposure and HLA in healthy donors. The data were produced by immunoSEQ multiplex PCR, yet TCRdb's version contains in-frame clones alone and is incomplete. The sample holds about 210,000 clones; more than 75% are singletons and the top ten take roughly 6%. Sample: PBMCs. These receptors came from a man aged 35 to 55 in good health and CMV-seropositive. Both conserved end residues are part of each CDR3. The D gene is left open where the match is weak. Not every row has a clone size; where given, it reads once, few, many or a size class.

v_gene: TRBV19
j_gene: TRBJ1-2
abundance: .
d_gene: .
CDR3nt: TGTGCCAGTAGTATTGGCTTTAACTATGGCTACACCTTC
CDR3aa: CASSIGFNYGYTF

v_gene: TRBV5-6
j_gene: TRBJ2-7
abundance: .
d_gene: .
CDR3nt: TGTGCCAGCAGCTTGCGAATATGGGGGAGGCCCCGGGAGCAGTACTTC
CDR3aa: CASSLRIWGRPREQYF

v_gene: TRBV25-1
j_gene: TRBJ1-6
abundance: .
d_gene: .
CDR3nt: TGTGCCAGCAGTGTGCAGGGGAAAAATTCACCCCTCCACTTT
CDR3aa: CASSVQGKNSPLHF

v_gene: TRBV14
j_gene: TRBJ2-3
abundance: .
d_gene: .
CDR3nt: TGTGCCAGCAGCCAAGATCTAGGGGCAGATACGCAGTATTTT
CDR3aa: CASSQDLGADTQYF

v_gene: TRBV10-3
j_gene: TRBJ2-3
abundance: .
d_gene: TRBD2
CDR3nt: TGTGCCATCAGTGAGCCGGGACTAGCGACAGATACGCAGTATTTT
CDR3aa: CAISEPGLATDTQYF

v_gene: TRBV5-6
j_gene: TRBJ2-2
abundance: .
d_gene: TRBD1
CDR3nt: TGTGCCAGCAGCTCACTACAGGGGGCGCACACCGGGGAGCTGTTTTTT
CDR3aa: CASSSLQGAHTGELFF

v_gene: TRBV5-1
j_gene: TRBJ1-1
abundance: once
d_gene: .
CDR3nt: TGCGCCAGCAGCCCGACGGGGGGGAACACTGAAGCTTTCTTT
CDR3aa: CASSPTGGNTEAFF

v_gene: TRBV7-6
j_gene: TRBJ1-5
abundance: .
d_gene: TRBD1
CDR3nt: TGTGCCAGCAGCCCCGGACAGGGCCATCAGCCCCAGCATTTT
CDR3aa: CASSPGQGHQPQHF

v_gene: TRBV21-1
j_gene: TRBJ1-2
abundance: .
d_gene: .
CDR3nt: TGTGCCAGCAACTTGAAAGGGACAGGGGGCACCCGCTACACCTTC
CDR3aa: CASNLKGTGGTRYTF

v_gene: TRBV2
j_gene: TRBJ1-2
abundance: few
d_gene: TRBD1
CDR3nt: TGTGCCAGCAGCGCGGGACAGTTCTATGGCTACACCTTC
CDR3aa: CASSAGQFYGYTF

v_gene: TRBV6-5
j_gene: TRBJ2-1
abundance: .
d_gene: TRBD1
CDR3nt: TGTGCCAGCAGTTTAACAGGGGGTTCCTACAATGAGCAGTTCTTC
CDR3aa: CASSLTGGSYNEQFF

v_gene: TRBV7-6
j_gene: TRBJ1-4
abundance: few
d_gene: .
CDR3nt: TGTGCCAGCAGCTCGTCGACCTGGACAGCATTGAATGAAAAACTGTTTTTT
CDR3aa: CASSSSTWTALNEKLFF

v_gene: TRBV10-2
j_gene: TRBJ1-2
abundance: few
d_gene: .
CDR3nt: TGCGCCAGCAGTGACACAGGACGCTATGGCTACACCTTC
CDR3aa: CASSDTGRYGYTF

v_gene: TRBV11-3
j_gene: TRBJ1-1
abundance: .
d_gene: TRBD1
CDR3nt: TGTGCCAGCAGCAACAACAGGGGTGCGAACACTGAAGCTTTCTTT
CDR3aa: CASSNNRGANTEAFF

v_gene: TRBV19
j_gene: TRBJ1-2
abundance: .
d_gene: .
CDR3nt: TGTGCCAGTAGTGTTCATCAGGACTATGGCTACACCTTC
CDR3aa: CASSVHQDYGYTF

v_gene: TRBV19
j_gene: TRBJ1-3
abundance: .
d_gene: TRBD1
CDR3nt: TGTGCCAGTAGTCAGTTGACAGGGGGCCTTTGGACCACCATATATTTT
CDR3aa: CASSQLTGGLWTTIYF

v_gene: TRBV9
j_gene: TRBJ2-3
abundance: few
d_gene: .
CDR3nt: TGTGCCAGCAGCCCCCGGACAGGCACAGATACGCAGTATTTT
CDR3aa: CASSPRTGTDTQYF

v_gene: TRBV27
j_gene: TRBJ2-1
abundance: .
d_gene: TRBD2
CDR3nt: TGTGCCAGCAGTTTATCGGCGGGAGGGCTAGGTGAGCAGTTCTTC
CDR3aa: CASSLSAGGLGEQFF

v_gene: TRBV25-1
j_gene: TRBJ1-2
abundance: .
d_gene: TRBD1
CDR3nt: TGTGCCAGCAGTGACCCATCCGGGACAGGGGAGTATGGCTACACCTTC
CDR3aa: CASSDPSGTGEYGYTF

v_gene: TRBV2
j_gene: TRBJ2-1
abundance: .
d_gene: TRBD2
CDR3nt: TGTGCCAGCAGTGAAAGGCTAGCGGGAGTTGAGCAGTTCTTC
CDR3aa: CASSERLAGVEQFF

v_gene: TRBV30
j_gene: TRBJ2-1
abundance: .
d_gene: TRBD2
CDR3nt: TGTGCCTGGAGGAGGCTAGCGGGAGGGCCAAATGAGCAGTTCTTC
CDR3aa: CAWRRLAGGPNEQFF

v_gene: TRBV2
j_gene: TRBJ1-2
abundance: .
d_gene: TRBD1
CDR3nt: TGTGCCAGCGCGGGACAGGGAAGGTATGGCTACACCTTC
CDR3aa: CASAGQGRYGYTF

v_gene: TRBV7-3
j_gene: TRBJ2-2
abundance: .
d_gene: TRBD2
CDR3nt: TGTGCCAGCAGTACTAGCGGGAGGGGCACCGGGGAGCTGTTTTTT
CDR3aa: CASSTSGRGTGELFF

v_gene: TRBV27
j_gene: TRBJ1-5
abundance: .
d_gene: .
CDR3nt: TGTGCCAGCAGGGGACTTAATCAGCCCCAGCATTTT
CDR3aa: CASRGLNQPQHF

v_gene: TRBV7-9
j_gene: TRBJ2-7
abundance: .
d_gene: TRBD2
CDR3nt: TGTGCCAGCAGCTTAGTAAGCGGGAGAATGGGCGAGCAGTACTTC
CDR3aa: CASSLVSGRMGEQYF

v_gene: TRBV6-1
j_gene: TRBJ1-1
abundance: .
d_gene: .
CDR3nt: TGTGCCAGCAGCCCAGGCCTACTCCCTGAAGCTTTCTTT
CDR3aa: CASSPGLLPEAFF

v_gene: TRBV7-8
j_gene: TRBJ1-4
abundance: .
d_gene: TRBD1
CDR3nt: TGTGCCAGCAGCTCCAACAGGGGCAAGAATGAAAAACTGTTTTTT
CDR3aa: CASSSNRGKNEKLFF

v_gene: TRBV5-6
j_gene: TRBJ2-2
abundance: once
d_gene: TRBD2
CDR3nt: TGTGCCAGCAGCTTGGGAGTCGCGGGAGGCCCTTCGGGCGGGGAGCTGTTTTTT
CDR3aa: CASSLGVAGGPSGGELFF

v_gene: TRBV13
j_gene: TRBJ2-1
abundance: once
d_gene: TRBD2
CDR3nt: TGTGCCAGCAGCTCAGGGGGACTAGCGGGAGATCTTGAGCAGTTCTTC
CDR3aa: CASSSGGLAGDLEQFF

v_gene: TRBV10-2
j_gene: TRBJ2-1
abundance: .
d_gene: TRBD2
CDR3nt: TGCGCCAGCAGTACTAGCGGGAGTGCAAATGAGCAGTTCTTC
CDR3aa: CASSTSGSANEQFF

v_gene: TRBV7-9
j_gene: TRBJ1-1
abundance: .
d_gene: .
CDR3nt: TGTGCCAGCAGCTTATATCCCACTGAAGCTTTCTTT
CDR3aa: CASSLYPTEAFF

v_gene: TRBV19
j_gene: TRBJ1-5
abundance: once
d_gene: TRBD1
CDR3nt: TGTGCCAGTAGTATAAGGACAGGGGGCAATCAGCCCCAGCATTTT
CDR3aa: CASSIRTGGNQPQHF

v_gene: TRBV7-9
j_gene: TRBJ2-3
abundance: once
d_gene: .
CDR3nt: TGTGCCAGCAGCACGCTAGGGGCGTCTAGCACAGATACGCAGTATTTT
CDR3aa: CASSTLGASSTDTQYF

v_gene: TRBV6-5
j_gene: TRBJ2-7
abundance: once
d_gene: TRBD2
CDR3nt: TGTGCCAGCAGTTACTGGCGGGAGCCCTACGAGCAGTACTTC
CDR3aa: CASSYWREPYEQYF

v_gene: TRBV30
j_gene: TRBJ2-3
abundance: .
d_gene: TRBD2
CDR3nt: TGTGCCTGGAGTGTTAGCGGGAGGAGCACAGATACGCAGTATTTT
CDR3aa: CAWSVSGRSTDTQYF

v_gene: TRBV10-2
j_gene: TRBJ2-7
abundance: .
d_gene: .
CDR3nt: TGCGCCAGCACCAGCCATCCCGGGTTTGACGAGCAGTACTTC
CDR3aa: CASTSHPGFDEQYF

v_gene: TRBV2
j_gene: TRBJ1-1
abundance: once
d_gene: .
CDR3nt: TGTGCCAGCCCTACGGGGGGGGCTGGAGCTAAGGACACTGAAGCTTTCTTT
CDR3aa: CASPTGGAGAKDTEAFF

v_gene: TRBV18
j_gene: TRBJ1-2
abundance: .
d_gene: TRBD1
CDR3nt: TGTGCCAGCTCACGCCGACAGGGGGCTGACTATGGCTACACCTTC
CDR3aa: CASSRRQGADYGYTF

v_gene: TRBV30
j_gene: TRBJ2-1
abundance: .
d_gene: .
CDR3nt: TGTGCCTGGACTCCCCCGGGCCAGGGGACGTTCTTC
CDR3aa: CAWTPPGQGTFF

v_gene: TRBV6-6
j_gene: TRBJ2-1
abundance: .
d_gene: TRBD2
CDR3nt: TGTGCCAGCAGTCTGACTAGCGAGCAGTTCTTC
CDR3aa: CASSLTSEQFF

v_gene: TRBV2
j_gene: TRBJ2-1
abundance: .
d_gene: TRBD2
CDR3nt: TGTGCCAGCAGGCTAGCGGCGAACAATGAGCAGTTCTTC
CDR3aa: CASRLAANNEQFF

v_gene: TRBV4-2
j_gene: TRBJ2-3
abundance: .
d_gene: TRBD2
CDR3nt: TGTGCCAGCAGCCCCCCCGGGAGGGTTAGCACAGATACGCAGTATTTT
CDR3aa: CASSPPGRVSTDTQYF

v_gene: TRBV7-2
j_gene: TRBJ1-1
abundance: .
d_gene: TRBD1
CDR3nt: TGTGCCAGCAGCCAGGCGGGACAGATCGGCACTGAAGCTTTCTTT
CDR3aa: CASSQAGQIGTEAFF

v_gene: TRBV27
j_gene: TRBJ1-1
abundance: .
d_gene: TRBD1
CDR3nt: TGTGCCAGCAGTTTCGGGACAGCCCCGAACGCTGAAGCTTTCTTT
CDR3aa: CASSFGTAPNAEAFF

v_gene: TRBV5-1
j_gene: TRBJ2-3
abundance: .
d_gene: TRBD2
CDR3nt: TGCGCCAGCAGCAGAACTAGCGGGAGTACAGATACGCAGTATTTT
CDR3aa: CASSRTSGSTDTQYF

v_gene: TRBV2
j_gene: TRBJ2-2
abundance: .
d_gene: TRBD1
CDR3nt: TGTGCCAGCAGGACCGGGACAGGGAACACCGGGGAGCTGTTTTTT
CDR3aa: CASRTGTGNTGELFF

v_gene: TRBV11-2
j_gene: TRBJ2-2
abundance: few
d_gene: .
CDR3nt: TGTGCCAGCAGCAGTCGGGGGACCAAGAACACCGGGGAGCTGTTTTTT
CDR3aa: CASSSRGTKNTGELFF

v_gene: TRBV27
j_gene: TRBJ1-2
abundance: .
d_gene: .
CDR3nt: TGTGCCAGCAGTTTATCCCGGGGGGAAGGGTATGGCTACACCTTC
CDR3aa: CASSLSRGEGYGYTF

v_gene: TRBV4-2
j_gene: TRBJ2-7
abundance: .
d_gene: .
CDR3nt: TGTGCCAGCAGCCAAGAGGGGCGGTACGAGCAGTACTTC
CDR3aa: CASSQEGRYEQYF

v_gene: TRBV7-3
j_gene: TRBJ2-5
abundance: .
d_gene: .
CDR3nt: TGTGCCAGCAGCTTAAGGCGGGGAGAGACCCAGTACTTC
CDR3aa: CASSLRRGETQYF

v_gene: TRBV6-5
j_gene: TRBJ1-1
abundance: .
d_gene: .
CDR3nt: TGTGCCAGCAGTTCTCGATGGGACACACTTGAAGCTTTCTTT
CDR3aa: CASSSRWDTLEAFF

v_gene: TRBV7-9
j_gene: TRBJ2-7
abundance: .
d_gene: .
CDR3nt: TGTGCCAGCAGATCAGGGGCTACCATTTCCTACGAGCAGTACTTC
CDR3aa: CASRSGATISYEQYF

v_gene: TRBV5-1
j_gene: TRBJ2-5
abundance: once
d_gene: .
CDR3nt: TGCGCCAGCAGTTCCGGGATCCAAGAGACCCAGTACTTC
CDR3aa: CASSSGIQETQYF

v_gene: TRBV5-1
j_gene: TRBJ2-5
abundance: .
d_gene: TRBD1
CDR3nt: TGCGCCAGCCGACCCGGGACAGGGGTTCAAGAGACCCAGTACTTC
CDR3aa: CASRPGTGVQETQYF

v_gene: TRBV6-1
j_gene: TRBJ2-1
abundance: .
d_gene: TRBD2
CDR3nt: TGTGCCAGCAGTGTTACGGGACTATCTTCCTACAATGAGCAGTTCTTC
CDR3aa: CASSVTGLSSYNEQFF

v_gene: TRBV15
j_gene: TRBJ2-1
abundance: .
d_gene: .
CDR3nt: TGTGCCACCAGCAGAGGTCGTAATGAGCAGTTCTTC
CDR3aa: CATSRGRNEQFF

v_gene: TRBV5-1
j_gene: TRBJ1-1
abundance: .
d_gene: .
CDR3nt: TGCGCCAGCAGCTTGACGCGGGGTAGTACTGAAGCTTTCTTT
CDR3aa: CASSLTRGSTEAFF

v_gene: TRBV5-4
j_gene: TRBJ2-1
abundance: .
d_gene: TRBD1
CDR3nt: TGTGCCAGCAGCTTACGACAGGGGGCGGGGAATGAGCAGTTCTTC
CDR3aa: CASSLRQGAGNEQFF